This section outlines one T cell receptor (beta chain) sequence together with its context. Its antigen is unknown. The data were obtained in a study of OX40 agonist ivuxolimab in advanced cancers. The study, taken as a whole, reports: CD8+ T cells (on average) carried more expanded clones than CD4+ T cells.

The germline gives CDR1 SGDLS, CDR2 YYNGEE. The CDR3 has 13 amino acids. V dropped 4 bases and J dropped 8 bases, with 15 bases sitting between them. The method was immunoSEQ multiplex PCR; TCRdb's version includes in-frame clones alone and lacks a portion of them. The sample carries 20,000 to 25,000 clones, about 80% recorded once. The starting material was CD4+ or CD8+ T cells sorted from blood, obtained in a trial of the OX40 agonist ivuxolimab. This chain uses TRBV9 with TRBJ1-2, with D maybe TRBD1 (5 bases). This clonotype was sampled from an adult with an advanced solid tumor such as melanoma, head and neck, liver or kidney cancer. This CDR3 is CASSTGGVGGYTF. CDR3 DNA: TGTGCCAGCAGCACCGGGGGGGTTGGAGGCTACACCTTC.